This T cell receptor (beta chain) is from a study of T-cell reconstitution after alpha-beta-depleted transplantation in children. The study's findings and limits: There were reportedly several hundred expanded graft clones from which alpha-beta T cells came about two months after transplant. Some patients owed their high day-60 TCRbeta diversity to surviving recipient T cells and thymic progenitors. A year had passed since transplant, and T-cell counts and diversity by then came mostly from newly produced T cells.

For TCRbeta, the library was prepared with unique molecular identifiers. TCRdb reanalysed the PCR reads using MiXCR and keeps one entry per CDR3 protein. The sample holds about 600,000 distinct CDR3 sequences, 20% to 25% seen once. This clonotype occurred a few times. No antigen is known for it. The clonotype comes from a boy under two years old who had a stem cell transplant for acute myeloid leukemia, so the T cells may come from the graft donor. The material was PBMCs, mostly from graft donor cells, obtained 360 days after TCRalphabeta/CD19-depleted stem cell transplant.

The CDR3 region has the DNA TGTGCCAGCTCACCAGAGGTCGGCAATGGCTACACCTTC. Translated: CASSPEVGNGYTF. The chain combines TRBV18 with TRBJ1-2, with unresolved D. Germline V gene sequence: CDR1 KGHSH, CDR2 LQKENI. This CDR3 is built from 13 residues. Trimming pared 2 bases from V and 6 bases from J, leaving 10 bases between.